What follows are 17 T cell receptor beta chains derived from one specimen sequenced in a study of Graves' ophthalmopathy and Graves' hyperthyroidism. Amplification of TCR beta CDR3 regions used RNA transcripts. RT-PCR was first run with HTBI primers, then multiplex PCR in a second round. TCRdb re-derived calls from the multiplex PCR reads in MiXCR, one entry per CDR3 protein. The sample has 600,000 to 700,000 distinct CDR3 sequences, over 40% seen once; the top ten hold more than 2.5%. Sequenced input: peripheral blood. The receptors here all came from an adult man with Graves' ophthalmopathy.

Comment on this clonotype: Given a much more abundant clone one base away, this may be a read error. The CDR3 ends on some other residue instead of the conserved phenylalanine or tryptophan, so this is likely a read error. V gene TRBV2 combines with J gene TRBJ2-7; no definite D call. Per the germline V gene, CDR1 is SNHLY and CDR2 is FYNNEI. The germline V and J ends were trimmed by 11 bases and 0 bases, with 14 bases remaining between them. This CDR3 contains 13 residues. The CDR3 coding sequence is TGTGCCTCGGACGGCAAGAGCTCCTACGAGCAGTACCTC. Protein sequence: CASDGKSSYEQYL.

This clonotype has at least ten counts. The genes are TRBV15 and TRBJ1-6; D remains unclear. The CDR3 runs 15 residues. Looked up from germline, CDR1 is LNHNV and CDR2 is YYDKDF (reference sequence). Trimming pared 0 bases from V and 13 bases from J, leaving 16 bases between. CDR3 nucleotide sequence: TGTGCCACCAGCAGAGATAATAGCGCGCGTCGGCCCCTCCACTTT. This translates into CATSRDNSARRPLHF.

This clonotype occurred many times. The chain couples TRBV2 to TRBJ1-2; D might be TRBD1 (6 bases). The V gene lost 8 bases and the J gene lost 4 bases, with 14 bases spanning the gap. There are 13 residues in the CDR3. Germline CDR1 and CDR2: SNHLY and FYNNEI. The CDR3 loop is CASLGHNFYGYTF. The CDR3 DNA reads TGTGCCAGCCTGGGACACAACTTCTATGGCTACACCTTC.

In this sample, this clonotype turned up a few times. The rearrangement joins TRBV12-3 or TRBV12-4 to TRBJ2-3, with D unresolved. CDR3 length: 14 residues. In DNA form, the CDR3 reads TGTGCTAGTGGTTTTCCCAGTGGCGTAGATACGCAGTATTTT. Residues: CASGFPSGVDTQYF.

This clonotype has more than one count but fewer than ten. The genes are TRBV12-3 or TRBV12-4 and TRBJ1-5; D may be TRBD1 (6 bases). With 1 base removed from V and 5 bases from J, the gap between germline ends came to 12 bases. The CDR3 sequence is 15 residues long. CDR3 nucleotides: TGTGCCAGCAGTTTAGGCCCGGACAGCTATCAGCCCCAGCATTTT. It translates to CASSLGPDSYQPQHF.

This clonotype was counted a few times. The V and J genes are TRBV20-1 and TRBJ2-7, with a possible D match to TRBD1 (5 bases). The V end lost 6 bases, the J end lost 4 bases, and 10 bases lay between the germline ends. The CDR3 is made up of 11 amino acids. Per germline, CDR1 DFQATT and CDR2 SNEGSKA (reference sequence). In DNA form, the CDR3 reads TGCAGTGCAAATACAGGATACGAGCAGTACTTC. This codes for CSANTGYEQYF.

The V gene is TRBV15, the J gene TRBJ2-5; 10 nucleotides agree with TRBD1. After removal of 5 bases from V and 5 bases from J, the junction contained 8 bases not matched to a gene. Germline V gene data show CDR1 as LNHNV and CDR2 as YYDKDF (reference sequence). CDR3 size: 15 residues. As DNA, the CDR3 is TGTGCCACCAGCGGACAGACAGGGGGCAGGGAGACCCAGTACTTC. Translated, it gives CATSGQTGGRETQYF.

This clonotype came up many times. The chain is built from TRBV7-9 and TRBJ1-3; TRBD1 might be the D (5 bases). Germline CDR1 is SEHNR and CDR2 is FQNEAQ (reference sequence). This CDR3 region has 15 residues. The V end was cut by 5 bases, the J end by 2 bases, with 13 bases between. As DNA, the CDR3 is TGTGCCAGCAGCCCGGGAGGGGACCCTGGAAACACCATATATTTT. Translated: CASSPGGDPGNTIYF.

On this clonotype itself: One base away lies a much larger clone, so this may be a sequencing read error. The CDR3 DNA is TGTGCCATCAGCTTCCTTGAGCTCCGTCAAGCTTTCTTT. Its protein is CAISFLELRQAFF. The genes are TRBV10-3 and TRBJ1-1; D not resolved. V shed 6 bases and J shed 9 bases, with 17 bases lying between them. CDR3 length: 13 amino acids. CDR1 is ENHRY, CDR2 SYGVKD, per germline.

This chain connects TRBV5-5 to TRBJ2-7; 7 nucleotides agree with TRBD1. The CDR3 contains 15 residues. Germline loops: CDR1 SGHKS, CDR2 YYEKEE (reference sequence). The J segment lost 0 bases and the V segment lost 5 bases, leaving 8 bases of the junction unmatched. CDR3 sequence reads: CASSWTGLPSYEQYF. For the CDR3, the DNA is TGTGCCAGCAGTTGGACAGGTCTCCCCTCCTACGAGCAGTACTTC.

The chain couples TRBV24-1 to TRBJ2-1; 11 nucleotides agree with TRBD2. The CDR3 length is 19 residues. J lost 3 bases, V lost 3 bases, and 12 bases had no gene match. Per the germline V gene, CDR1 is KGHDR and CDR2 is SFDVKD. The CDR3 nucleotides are TGTGCCACCAGTGATCCCGGGACAACTAGCGGGAGTAGCTACAATGAGCAGTTCTTC. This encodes CATSDPGTTSGSSYNEQFF.

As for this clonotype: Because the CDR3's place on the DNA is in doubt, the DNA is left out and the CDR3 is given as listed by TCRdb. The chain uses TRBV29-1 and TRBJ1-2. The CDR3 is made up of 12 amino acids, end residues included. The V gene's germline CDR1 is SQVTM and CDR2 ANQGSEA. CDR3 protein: CSVEEVGSGNTF.

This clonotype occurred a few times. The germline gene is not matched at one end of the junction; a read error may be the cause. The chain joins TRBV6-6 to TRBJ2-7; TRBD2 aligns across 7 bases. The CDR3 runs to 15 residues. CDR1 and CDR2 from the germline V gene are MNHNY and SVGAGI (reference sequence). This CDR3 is CASSYSGGSGTLDHF. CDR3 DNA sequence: TGTGCCAGCAGTTACTCCGGGGGGTCCGGGACTCTGGACCATTTC.

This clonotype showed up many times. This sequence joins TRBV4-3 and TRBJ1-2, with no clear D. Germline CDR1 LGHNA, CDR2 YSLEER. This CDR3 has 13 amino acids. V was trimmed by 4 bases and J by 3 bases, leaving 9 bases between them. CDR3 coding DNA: TGCGCCAGCAGCCCTAGGGTGGACTATGGCTACACCTTC. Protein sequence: CASSPRVDYGYTF.

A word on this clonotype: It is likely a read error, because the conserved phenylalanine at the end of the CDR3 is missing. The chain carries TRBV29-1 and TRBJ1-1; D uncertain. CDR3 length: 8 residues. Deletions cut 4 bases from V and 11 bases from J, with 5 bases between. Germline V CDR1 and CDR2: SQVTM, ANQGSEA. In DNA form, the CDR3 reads TGCAGCGTTGGCGGGGCTTTCTCT. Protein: CSVGGAFS.

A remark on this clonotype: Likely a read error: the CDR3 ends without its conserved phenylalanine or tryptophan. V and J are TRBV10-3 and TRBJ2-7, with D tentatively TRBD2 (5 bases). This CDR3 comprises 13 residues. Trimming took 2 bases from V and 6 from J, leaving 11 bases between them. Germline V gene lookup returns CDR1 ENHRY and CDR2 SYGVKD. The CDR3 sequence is CAISEPNGLEQYS. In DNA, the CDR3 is TGTGCCATCAGTGAGCCTAACGGACTCGAGCAGTACTCC.

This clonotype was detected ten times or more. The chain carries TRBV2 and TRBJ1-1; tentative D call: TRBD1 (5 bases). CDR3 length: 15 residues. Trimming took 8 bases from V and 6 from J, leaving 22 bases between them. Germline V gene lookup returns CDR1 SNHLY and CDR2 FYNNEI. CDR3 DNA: TGTGCCAGCCCTGTTAAAGACAGCCTGAGCCCTGAAGCTTTCTTT. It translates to CASPVKDSLSPEAFF.